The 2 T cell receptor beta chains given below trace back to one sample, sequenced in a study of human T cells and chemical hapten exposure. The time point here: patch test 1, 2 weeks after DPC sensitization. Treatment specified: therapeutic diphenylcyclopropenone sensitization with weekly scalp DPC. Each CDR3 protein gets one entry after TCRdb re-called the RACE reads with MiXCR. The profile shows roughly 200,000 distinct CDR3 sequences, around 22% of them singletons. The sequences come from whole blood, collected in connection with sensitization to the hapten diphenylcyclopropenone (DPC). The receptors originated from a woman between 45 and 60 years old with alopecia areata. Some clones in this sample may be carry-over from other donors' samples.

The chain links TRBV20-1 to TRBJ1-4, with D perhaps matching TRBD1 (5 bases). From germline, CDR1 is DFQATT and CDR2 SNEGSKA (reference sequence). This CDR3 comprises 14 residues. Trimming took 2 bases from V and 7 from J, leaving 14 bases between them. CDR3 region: CSARKATGGEKLFF. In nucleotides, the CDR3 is TGCAGTGCTAGAAAGGCCACCGGGGGTGAAAAACTGTTTTTT.

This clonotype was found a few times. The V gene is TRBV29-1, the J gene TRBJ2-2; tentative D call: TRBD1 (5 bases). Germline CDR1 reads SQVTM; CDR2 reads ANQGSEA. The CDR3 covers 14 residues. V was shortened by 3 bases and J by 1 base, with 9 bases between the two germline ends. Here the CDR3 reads CSVEMGQNTGELFF. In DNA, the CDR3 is TGCAGCGTTGAGATGGGGCAGAACACCGGGGAGCTGTTTTTT.